This T cell receptor beta chain derives from a study of OX40 agonist ivuxolimab in advanced cancers. On the study more broadly: The study gave patients intravenous ivuxolimab at 0.01 to 10 mg/kg every 2 weeks.

Using immunoSEQ multiplex PCR, the repertoire was profiled, and TCRdb retains in-frame clones only, with some absent. The data show 150,000 to 190,000 clones, roughly 92% seen once. The CDR3 consists of 14 residues. CDR1 and CDR2 from the germline V gene are SGHTA and FQGNSA. Trimming took 1 base from V and 2 from J, leaving 9 bases between them. Sequenced material: CD4+ or CD8+ T cells sorted from blood, taken in a trial of the OX40 agonist ivuxolimab. The chain joins TRBV7-2 to TRBJ2-7; D is tentatively TRBD1 or TRBD2 (6 bases each). The TCR was taken from an adult with an advanced solid tumor such as melanoma, head and neck, liver or kidney cancer. The CDR3 protein is CASSLDGGPYEQYF. CDR3 coding DNA: TGTGCCAGCAGCTTAGACGGGGGCCCCTACGAGCAGTACTTC.